The clone carrying this T cell receptor beta chain shows up as medium-sized (0.01 to 0.1%) by frequency. The antigen is not known. This record comes from a study of CXCR3-negative and CXCR3-positive naive CD8 T cells. Study at large: Close to 135 million TRB reads were obtained in total, which works out to about 1.5 +/- 0.3 million per library. Study-level findings and limits: Compared with CXCR3-negative naive cells, CXCR3-positive naive cells showed more hydrophobic TRB CDR3s.

The TRB cDNA libraries were prepared by 5' RACE with UMI labels. TCRdb reprocessed the 5' RACE reads and reports one entry per CDR3 protein, with no DNA. The listing contains 92,000 or so distinct CDR3 sequences. Looked up from germline, CDR1 is SQVTM and CDR2 is ANQGSEA. The CDR3 totals 12 residues. Within the CD8+ T cell compartment, naive cells were CD45RO-CCR7+CD27+CD95-. Sequenced material: naive CXCR3- CD8+ T cells from blood. Subset defined: CD45RO-CCR7+CD27+CD95- naive CD8+ T cells lacking CXCR3 (TNR3-). The origin of this receptor is a human donor in good health. Some clones in this sample may be carry-over from other donors' samples. The chain is built from TRBV29-1 and TRBJ1-2. CDR3 protein: CSVAGRDYGYTF.